These T cell receptor beta chains were read from a single sample in a study of response to subunit inactivated influenza vaccine. TCRdb re-analysed the RT-PCR reads in MiXCR, keeping a single row per CDR3 protein. The data contain approximately 250,000 distinct CDR3 sequences, about 12% of them singletons. Sequencing was performed on non-naive T cells sorted from PBMCs, taken 14 days before vaccination. All receptors derive from a man aged 45 to 65 who received an inactivated influenza vaccine. The CDR3 runs from the conserved cysteine through the conserved F or W. Fields, in order: D gene, V gene, clone size, J gene, CDR3 protein, CDR3 DNA. D genes are given only for firm matches. Rows give clone size only sometimes, using once, few, many, or a class for an expanded clone.

-	TRBV4-3	-	TRBJ2-3	CASSQVGTDTQYF	TGCGCCAGCAGCCAAGTGGGTACAGATACGCAGTATTTT
TRBD1	TRBV28	few	TRBJ1-5	CASSSPGQGDQPQHF	TGTGCCAGCAGTTCGCCGGGACAGGGTGATCAGCCCCAGCATTTT
TRBD2	TRBV10-3	many	TRBJ2-1	CAISESEGTSSNEQFF	TGTGCCATCAGTGAGTCGGAGGGGACTAGCTCCAATGAGCAGTTCTTC
TRBD1	TRBV6-1	many	TRBJ2-5	CASSGQGIDRTQYF	TGTGCCAGCAGTGGACAGGGGATCGATAGGACCCAGTACTTC
-	TRBV4-1	many	TRBJ2-6	CASSPEGYGANVLTF	TGCGCCAGCAGCCCTGAGGGGTACGGGGCCAACGTCCTGACTTTC
TRBD2	TRBV28	many	TRBJ2-3	CASSGYWGGLNTQYF	TGTGCCAGCAGTGGCTATTGGGGGGGGTTGAATACGCAGTATTTT
-	TRBV20-1	few	TRBJ2-1	CSARDFRSPAGYNEQFF	TGCAGTGCTAGAGATTTTCGATCACCAGCCGGCTACAATGAGCAGTTCTTC
-	TRBV15	many	TRBJ2-2	CATSRAGPGELFF	TGTGCCACCAGCAGAGCAGGGCCCGGGGAGCTGTTTTTT
TRBD1	TRBV24-1	medium-sized	TRBJ2-3	CATSSRGLGTDTQYF	TGTGCCACCAGTTCCAGGGGGCTCGGCACAGATACGCAGTATTTT
-	TRBV19	-	TRBJ2-1	CASMDPLLRNEQFF	TGTGCCAGTATGGACCCACTTCTGAGGAATGAGCAGTTCTTC
TRBD2	TRBV11-2	-	TRBJ2-7	CASSLEAASGQYF	TGTGCCAGCAGCTTAGAGGCCGCTAGCGGGCAGTACTTC
-	TRBV5-4	-	TRBJ2-3	CASSLLQGGTDTQYF	TGTGCCAGCAGCTTGTTACAGGGTGGCACAGATACGCAGTATTTT
-	TRBV20-1	few	TRBJ2-3	CSATQVGGTDTQYF	TGCAGTGCTACCCAGGTGGGGGGCACAGATACGCAGTATTTT
TRBD1	TRBV7-9	-	TRBJ2-5	CASSTSDRVGETQYF	TGTGCCAGCAGCACATCCGACAGGGTAGGGGAGACCCAGTACTTC
-	TRBV3-1	many	TRBJ2-1	CASRLEDNEQFF	TGTGCCAGCAGACTAGAGGACAATGAGCAGTTCTTC
-	TRBV12-3/TRBV12-4	-	TRBJ2-1	CASSLAQGAEQFF	TGTGCCAGCAGTTTAGCGCAGGGAGCTGAGCAGTTCTTC